The 8 T cell receptor beta chains reported below all come from one sample, sequenced in a study of blood T cell repertoires in COVID-19. The protocol was immunoSEQ multiplex PCR, while the TCRdb copy is restricted to in-frame clones and leaves out a portion. The data show 100,000 or so clones, approximately 89% seen once. Input material: peripheral blood. The receptors derive from a man in his sixties with acute or convalescent COVID-19.

This clone has more than one count but fewer than ten. The chain recombines TRBV7-3 with TRBJ1-5; 7 nucleotides line up with TRBD1. V shed 4 bases, J shed 6 bases, and the junction held 3 bases outside the gene matches. The CDR3 is 13 amino acids. Germline V gene lookup returns CDR1 SGHTA and CDR2 FQGTGA. The CDR3 DNA reads TGTGCCAGCAGCTCGGACAGGACTCAGCCCCAGCATTTT. It is translated as CASSSDRTQPQHF.

This clone was seen a handful of times. V is TRBV15 and J is TRBJ2-7; 7 nucleotides align to TRBD1. Per germline, CDR1 LNHNV and CDR2 YYDKDF (reference sequence). Trimming removed 5 bases from V and 0 bases from J; junction bases left unmatched: 10. The CDR3 length is 16 residues. This chain's CDR3 is CATSYRTGSYSYEQYF. The CDR3 DNA sequence: TGTGCCACCAGCTACCGGACAGGCTCTTACTCCTACGAGCAGTACTTC. The full variable domain, its missing parts supplied by reference TRBV15 and TRBJ2-7, is DAMVIQNPRYQVTQFGKPVTLSCSQTLNHNVMYWYQQKSSQAPKLLFHYYDKDFNNEADTPDNFQSRRPNTSFCFLDIRSPGLGDTAMYLCATSYRTGSYSYEQYFGPGTRLTVT.

The chain carries TRBV5-1 and TRBJ2-5, with D tentatively TRBD1 (6 bases). There are 15 residues in the CDR3. The germline V gene has CDR1 SGHRS and CDR2 YFSETQ. V was shortened by 0 bases and J by 7 bases, with 16 bases between the two germline ends. CDR3 sequence (DNA): TGCGCCAGCAGCTTGGGGGGACAAGCCCCGGGGACCCAGTACTTC. Its translation is CASSLGGQAPGTQYF.

The chain uses TRBV11-2 and TRBJ1-1; D unclear. The CDR3 has 13 amino acids. Per the germline V gene, CDR1 is SGHAT and CDR2 is FQNNGV. V gave up 3 bases and J gave up 1 base, with 6 bases separating them. CDR3: CASSFGRNTEAFF. CDR3 coding DNA: TGTGCCAGCAGCTTTGGCAGGAACACTGAAGCTTTCTTT.

This clone was observed a single time. This chain uses TRBV4-1 with TRBJ1-3; 8 nucleotides line up with TRBD1. CDR3 length: 16 amino acids. Germline values: CDR1 MGHRA, CDR2 YSYEKL. J lost 7 bases, V lost 4 bases, and 12 bases had no gene match. CDR3: CASSPLDRGIWNTIYF. The CDR3 bases are TGCGCCAGCAGCCCTCTAGACAGGGGAATTTGGAACACCATATATTTT.

This rearrangement joins TRBV15 to TRBJ2-2; 9 positions agree with TRBD1. From germline, CDR1 is LNHNV and CDR2 YYDKDF (reference sequence). The CDR3 spans 18 residues. V was clipped by 4 bases and J by 1 base; unmatched bases: 10. CDR3 sequence reads: CATSILPGQGWNTGELFF. CDR3 DNA sequence: TGTGCCACCAGCATCTTACCGGGACAGGGTTGGAACACCGGGGAGCTGTTTTTT.

V usage is TRBV4-1 and J usage is TRBJ2-1, with 9 bases fitting TRBD2. Trimming at V came to 4 bases and at J to 4 bases, leaving 14 bases not matched to a gene. CDR3 length: 18 residues. The germline CDR1 and CDR2 sequences are MGHRA and YSYEKL. The CDR3 spells CASSLTSLTSGHYNEQFF. CDR3 DNA: TGCGCCAGCAGCCTCACCTCGCTGACTAGCGGACATTACAATGAGCAGTTCTTC.

The chain couples TRBV5-1 to TRBJ1-2; TRBD1 matches 7 bases. CDR3 length: 15 residues. Germline CDR1 is SGHRS and CDR2 is YFSETQ. The J segment lost 4 bases and the V segment lost 5 bases, leaving 11 bases of the junction unmatched. The CDR3 nucleotides are TGCGCCAGCAGGGCGGAACAGGGGAGAGGCTATGGCTACACCTTC. This sequence encodes CASRAEQGRGYGYTF.